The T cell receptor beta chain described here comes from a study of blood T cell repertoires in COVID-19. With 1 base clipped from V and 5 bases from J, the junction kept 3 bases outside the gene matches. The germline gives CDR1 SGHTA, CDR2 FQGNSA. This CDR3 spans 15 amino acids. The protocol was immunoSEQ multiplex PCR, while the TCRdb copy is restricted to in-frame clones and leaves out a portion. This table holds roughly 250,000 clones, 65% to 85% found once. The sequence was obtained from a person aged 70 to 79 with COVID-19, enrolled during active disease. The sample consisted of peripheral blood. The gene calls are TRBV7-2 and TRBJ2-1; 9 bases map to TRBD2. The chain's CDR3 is CASSLDSGGHNEQFF. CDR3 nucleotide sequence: TGTGCCAGCAGCTTAGATAGCGGGGGTCACAATGAGCAGTTCTTC.